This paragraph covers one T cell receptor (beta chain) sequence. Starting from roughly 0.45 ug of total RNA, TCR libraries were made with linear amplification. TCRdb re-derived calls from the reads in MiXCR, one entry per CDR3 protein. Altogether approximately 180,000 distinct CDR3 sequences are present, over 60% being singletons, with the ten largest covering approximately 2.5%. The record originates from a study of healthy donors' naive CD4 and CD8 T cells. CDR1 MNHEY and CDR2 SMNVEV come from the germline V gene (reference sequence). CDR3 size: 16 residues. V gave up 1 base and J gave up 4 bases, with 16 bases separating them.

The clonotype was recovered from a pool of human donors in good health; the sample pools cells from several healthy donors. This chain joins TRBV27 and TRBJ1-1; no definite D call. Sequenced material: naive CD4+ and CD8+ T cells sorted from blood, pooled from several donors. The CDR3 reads CASSLLAGVGGTEAFF. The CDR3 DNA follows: TGTGCCAGCAGTTTATTGGCTGGGGTCGGAGGCACTGAAGCTTTCTTT.